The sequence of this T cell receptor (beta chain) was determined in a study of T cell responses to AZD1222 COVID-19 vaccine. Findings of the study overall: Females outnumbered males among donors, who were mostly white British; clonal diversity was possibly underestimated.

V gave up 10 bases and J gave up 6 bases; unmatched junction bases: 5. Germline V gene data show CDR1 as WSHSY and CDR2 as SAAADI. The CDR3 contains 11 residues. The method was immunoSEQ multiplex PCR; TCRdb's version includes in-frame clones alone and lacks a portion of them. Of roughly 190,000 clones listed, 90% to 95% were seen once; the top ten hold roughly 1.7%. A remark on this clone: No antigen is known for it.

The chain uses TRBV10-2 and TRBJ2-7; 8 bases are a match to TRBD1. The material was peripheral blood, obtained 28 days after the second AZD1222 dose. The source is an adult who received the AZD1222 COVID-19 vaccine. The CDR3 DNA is TGCGCCACCACAGGGGGGCTCGAGCAGTACTTC. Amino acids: CATTGGLEQYF.